This TCR beta chain is drawn from a study of cytomegalovirus exposure and HLA in healthy donors. Study context: The roughly 100 million unique TCR beta sequences, from about 190 million T cells, were found by an earlier analysis. Some 80 million unique TCR sequences came from HLA-typed donors in an early release. Study observations and caveats: A missense variant in DCLRE1C was later tied to TCR beta V- and J-gene trimming. A later analysis showed that HLA-associated TCR beta chains had undergone more clonal expansion than equally common others.

The study ran its PCR with 60 Vbeta and 13 Jbeta primers. The data were produced by immunoSEQ multiplex PCR, yet TCRdb's version contains in-frame clones alone and is incomplete. In the table there are about 98,000 clones, roughly 70% of which are singletons. Germline V gene data show CDR1 as SNHLY and CDR2 as FYNNEI. This CDR3 contains 15 residues. Trimming removed 7 bases at V and 4 bases at J, with 19 bases between. On this clone itself: Its cognate antigen is unknown.

The sequenced sample consisted of PBMCs. The chain employs TRBV2 and TRBJ2-5; D unclear. The TCR comes from a man between 50 and 59 years old in good health and CMV-seronegative. DNA for the CDR3: TGTGCCAGCAACCCAAGAGAGGAGCCTGGAGAGACCCAGTACTTC. This codes for CASNPREEPGETQYF.